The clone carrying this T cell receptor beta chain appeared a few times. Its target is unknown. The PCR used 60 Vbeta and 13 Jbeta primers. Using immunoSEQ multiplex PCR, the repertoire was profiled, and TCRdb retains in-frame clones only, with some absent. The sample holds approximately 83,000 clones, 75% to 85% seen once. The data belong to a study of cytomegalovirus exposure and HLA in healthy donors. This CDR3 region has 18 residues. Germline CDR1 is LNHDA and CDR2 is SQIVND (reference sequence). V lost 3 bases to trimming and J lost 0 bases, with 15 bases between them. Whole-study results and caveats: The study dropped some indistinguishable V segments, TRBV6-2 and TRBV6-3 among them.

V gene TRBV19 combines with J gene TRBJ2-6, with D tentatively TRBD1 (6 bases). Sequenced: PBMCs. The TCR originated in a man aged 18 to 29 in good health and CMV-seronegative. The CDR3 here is CASSMRAGADSGANVLTF. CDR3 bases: TGTGCCAGTAGTATGAGGGCAGGGGCGGACTCTGGGGCCAACGTCCTGACTTTC. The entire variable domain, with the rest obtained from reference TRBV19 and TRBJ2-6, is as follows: DGGITQSPKYLFRKEGQNVTLSCEQNLNHDAMYWYRQDPGQGLRLIYYSQIVNDFQKGDIAEGYSVSREKKESFPLTVTSAQKNPTAFYLCASSMRAGADSGANVLTFGAGSRLTVL.